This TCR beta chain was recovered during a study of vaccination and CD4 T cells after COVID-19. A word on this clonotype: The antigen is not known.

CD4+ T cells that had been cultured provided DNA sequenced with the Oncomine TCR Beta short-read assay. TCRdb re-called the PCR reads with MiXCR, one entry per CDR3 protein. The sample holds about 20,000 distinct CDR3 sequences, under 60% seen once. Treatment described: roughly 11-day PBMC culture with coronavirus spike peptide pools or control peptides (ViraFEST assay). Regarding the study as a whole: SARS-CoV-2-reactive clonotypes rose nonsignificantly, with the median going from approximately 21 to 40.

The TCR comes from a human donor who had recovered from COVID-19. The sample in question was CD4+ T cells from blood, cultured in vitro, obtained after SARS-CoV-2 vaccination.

CDR3 nucleotides: TGTGCCGCTTCGACAGGGCCCGTTGGGGGCTACACCTTC. This translates into CAASTGPVGGYTF. V gene TRBV10-3 combines with J gene TRBJ1-2; 7 positions agree with TRBD1. CDR1 is ENHRY, CDR2 SYGVKD, per germline. The CDR3 totals 13 residues. Trimming cost V 11 bases and J 8 bases; bases outside gene matches: 14.